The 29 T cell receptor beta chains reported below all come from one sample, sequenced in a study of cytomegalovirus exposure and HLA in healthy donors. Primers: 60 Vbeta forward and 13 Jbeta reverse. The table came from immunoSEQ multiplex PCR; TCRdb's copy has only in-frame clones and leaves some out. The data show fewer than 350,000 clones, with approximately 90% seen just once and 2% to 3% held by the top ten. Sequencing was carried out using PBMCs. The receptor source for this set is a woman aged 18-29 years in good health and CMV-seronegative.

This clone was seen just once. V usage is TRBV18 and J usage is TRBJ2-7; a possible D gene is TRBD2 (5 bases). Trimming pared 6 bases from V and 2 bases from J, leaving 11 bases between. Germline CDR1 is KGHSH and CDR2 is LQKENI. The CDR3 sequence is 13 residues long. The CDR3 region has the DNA TGTGCCAGCTCGGGAGAAGCAACCTACGAGCAGTACTTC. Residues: CASSGEATYEQYF.

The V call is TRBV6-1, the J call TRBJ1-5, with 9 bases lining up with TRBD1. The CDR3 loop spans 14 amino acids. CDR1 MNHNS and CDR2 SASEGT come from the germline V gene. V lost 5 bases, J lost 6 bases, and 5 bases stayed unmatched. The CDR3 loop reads CASSPTGGSQPQHF. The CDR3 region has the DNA TGTGCCAGCAGTCCTACAGGGGGCAGTCAGCCCCAGCATTTT.

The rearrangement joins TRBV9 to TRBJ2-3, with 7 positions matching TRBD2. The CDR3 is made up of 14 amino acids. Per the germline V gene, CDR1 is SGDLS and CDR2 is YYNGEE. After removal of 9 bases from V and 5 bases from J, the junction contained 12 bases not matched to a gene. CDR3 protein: CATGTGPGGDTQYF. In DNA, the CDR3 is TGTGCCACTGGCACGGGGCCGGGGGGAGATACGCAGTATTTT.

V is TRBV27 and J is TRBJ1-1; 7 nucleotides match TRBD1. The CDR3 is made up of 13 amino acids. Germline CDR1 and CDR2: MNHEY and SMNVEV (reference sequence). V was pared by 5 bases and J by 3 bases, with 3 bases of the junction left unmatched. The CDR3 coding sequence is TGTGCCAGCAGTCCTACAGGGGACACTGAAGCTTTCTTT. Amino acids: CASSPTGDTEAFF.

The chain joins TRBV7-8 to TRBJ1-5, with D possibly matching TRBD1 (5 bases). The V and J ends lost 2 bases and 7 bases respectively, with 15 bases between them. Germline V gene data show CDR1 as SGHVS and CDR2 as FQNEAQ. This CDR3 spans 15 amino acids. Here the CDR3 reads CASSLLQKKGQPQHF. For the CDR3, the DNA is TGTGCCAGCAGCTTACTACAGAAGAAGGGGCAGCCCCAGCATTTT.

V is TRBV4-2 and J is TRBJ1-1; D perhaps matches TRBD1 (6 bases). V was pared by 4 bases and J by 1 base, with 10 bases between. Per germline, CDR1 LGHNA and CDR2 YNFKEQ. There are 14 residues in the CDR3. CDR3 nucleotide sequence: TGTGCCAGCAGCCCAACGACAGGGAACACTGAAGCTTTCTTT. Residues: CASSPTTGNTEAFF.

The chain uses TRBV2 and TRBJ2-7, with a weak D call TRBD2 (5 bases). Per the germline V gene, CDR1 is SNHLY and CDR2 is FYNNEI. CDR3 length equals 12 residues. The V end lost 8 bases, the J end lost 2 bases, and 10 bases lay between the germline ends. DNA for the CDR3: TGTGCCAGCGGCGCCGGGACCTACGAGCAGTACTTC. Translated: CASGAGTYEQYF. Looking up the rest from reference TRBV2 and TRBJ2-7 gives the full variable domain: EPEVTQTPSHQVTQMGQEVILRCVPISNHLYFYWYRQILGQKVEFLVSFYNNEISEKSEIFDDQFSVERPDGSNFTLKIRSTKLEDSAMYFCASGAGTYEQYFGPGTRLTVT.

CDR3 bases: TGTGCCAGTAGTACCCAGGGTTGGGGTAGCACAGATACGCAGTATTTT. Its translation is CASSTQGWGSTDTQYF. J is TRBJ2-3 and V is TRBV19; D might be TRBD1 (5 bases). Trimming took 4 bases from V and 0 from J, leaving 14 bases between them. Per the germline V gene, CDR1 is LNHDA and CDR2 is SQIVND (reference sequence). This CDR3 spans 16 amino acids.

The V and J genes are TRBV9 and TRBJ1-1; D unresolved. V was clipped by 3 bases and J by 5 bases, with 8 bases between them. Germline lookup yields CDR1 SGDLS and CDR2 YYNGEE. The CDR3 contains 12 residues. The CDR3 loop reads CASSAGSTEAFF. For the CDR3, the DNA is TGTGCCAGCAGCGCGGGTTCAACTGAAGCTTTCTTT.

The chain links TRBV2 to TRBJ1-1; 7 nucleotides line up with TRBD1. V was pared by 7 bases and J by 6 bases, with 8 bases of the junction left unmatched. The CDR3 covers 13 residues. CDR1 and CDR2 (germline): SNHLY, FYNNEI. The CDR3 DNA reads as TGTGCCAGCAACGACAGGGAGAGGGCTGAAGCTTTCTTT. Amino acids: CASNDRERAEAFF.

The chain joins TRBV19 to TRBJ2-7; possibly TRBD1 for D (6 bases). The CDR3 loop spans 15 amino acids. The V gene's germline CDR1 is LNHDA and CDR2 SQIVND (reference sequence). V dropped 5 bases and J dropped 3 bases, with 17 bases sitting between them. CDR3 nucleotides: TGTGCCAGTAGTGATTTACAAGGGGGACGCTACGAGCAGTACTTC. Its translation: CASSDLQGGRYEQYF.

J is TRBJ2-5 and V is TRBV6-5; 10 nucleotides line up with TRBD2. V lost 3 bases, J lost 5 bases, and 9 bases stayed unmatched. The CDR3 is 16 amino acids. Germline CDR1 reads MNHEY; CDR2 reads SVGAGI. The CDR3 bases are TGTGCCAGCAGTTATTCTAGCGGGGGTTTCGGCGAGACCCAGTACTTC. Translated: CASSYSSGGFGETQYF.

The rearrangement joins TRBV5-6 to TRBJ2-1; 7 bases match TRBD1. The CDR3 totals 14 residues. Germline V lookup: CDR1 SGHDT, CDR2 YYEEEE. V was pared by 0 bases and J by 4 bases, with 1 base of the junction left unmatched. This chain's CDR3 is CASSLGTGYNEQFF. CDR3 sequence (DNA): TGTGCCAGCAGCTTGGGGACAGGTTACAATGAGCAGTTCTTC.

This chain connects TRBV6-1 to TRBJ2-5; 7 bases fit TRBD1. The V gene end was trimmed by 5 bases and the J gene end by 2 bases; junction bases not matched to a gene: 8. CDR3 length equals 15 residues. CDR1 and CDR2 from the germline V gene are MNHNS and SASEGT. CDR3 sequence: CASSQTPGQQETQYF. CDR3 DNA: TGTGCCAGCAGTCAGACCCCGGGACAGCAAGAGACCCAGTACTTC.

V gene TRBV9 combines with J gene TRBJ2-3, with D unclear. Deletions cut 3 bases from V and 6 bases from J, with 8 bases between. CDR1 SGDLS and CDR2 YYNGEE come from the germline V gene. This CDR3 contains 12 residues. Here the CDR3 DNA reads TGTGCCAGCAGCGCTACCCTGGATACGCAGTATTTT. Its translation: CASSATLDTQYF.

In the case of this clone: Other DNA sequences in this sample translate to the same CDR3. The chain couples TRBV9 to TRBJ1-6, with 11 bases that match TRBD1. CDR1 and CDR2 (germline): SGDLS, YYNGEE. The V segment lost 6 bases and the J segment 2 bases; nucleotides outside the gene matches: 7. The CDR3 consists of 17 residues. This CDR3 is CASTAGTGGPYNSPLHF. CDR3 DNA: TGTGCCAGCACCGCCGGGACAGGGGGACCCTATAATTCACCCCTCCACTTT.

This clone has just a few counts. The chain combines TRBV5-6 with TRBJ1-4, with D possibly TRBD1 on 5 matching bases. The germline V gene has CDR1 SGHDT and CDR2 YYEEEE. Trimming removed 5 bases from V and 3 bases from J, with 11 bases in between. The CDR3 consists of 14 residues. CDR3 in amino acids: CASRRDSSNEKLFF. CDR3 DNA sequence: TGTGCCAGCAGACGTGACAGCTCTAATGAAAAACTGTTTTTT.

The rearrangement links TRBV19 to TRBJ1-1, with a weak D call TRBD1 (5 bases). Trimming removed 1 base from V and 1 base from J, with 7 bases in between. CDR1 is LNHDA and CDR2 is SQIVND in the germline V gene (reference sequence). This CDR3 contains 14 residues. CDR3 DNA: TGTGCCAGTAGTATAGGGACACCGAACACTGAAGCTTTCTTT. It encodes CASSIGTPNTEAFF.

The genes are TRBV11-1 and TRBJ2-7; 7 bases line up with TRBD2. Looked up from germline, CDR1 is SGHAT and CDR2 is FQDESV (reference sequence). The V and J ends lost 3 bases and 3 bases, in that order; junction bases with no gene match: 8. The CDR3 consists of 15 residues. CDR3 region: CASSFAERGLYEQYF. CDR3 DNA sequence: TGTGCCAGCAGCTTTGCGGAGCGGGGCCTCTACGAGCAGTACTTC.

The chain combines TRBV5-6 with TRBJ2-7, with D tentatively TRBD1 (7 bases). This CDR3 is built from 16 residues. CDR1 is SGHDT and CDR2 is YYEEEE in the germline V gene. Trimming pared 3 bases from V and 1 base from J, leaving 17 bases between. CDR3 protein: CASSWWQGGRSYEQYF. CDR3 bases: TGTGCCAGCAGCTGGTGGCAGGGGGGCAGATCCTACGAGCAGTACTTC.

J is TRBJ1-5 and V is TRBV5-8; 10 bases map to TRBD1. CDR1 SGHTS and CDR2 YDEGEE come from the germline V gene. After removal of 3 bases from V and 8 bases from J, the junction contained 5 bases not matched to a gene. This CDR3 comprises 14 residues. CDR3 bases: TGTGCCAGCAGCTCGGGACAGGGGTTGGAGCCCCAGCATTTT. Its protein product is CASSSGQGLEPQHF.

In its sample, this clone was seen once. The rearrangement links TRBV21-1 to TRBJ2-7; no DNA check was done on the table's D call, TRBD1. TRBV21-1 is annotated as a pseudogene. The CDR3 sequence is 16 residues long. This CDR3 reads CASSKMYSMSSYEQYF. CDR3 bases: TGTGCCAGCAGCAAAATGTACAGCATGAGCTCCTACGAGCAGTACTTC.

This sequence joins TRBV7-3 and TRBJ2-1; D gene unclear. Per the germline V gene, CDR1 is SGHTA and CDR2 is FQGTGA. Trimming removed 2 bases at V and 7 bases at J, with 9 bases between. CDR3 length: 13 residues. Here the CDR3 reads CASSLALINEQFF. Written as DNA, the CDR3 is TGTGCCAGCAGCTTAGCTCTAATTAATGAGCAGTTCTTC.

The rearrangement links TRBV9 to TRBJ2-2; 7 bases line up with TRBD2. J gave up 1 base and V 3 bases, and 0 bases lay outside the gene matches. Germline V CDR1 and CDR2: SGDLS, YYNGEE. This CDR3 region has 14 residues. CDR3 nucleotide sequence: TGTGCCAGCAGCGCGGGGGGGAACACCGGGGAGCTGTTTTTT. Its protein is CASSAGGNTGELFF.

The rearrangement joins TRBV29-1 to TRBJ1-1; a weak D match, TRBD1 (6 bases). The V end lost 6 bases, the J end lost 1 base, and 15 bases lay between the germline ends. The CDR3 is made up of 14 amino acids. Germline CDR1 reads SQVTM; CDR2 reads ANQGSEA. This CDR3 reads CSVVGQRPNTEAFF. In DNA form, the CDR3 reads TGCAGCGTCGTAGGACAGAGACCGAACACTGAAGCTTTCTTT.

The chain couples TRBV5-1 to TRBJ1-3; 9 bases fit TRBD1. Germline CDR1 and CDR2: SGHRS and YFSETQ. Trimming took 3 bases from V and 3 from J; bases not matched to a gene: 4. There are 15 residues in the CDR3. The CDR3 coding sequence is TGCGCCAGCAGCTGGGGGACAGGGAGTGGAAACACCATATATTTT. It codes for CASSWGTGSGNTIYF. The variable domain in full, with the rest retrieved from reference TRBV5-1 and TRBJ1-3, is KAGVTQTPRYLIKTRGQQVTLSCSPISGHRSVSWYQQTPGQGLQFLFEYFSETQRNKGNFPGRFSGRQFSNSRSEMNVSTLELGDSALYLCASSWGTGSGNTIYFGEGSWLTVV.

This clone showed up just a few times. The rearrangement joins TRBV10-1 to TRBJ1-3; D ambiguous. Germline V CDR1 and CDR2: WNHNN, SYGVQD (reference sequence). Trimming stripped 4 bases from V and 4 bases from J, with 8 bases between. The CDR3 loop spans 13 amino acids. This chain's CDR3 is CASSGTWGNTIYF. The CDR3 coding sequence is TGCGCCAGCAGTGGGACTTGGGGAAACACCATATATTTT.

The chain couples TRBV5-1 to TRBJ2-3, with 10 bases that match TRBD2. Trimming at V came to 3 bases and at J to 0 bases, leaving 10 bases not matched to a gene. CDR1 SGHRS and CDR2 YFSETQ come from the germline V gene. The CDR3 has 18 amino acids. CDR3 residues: CASSYYSSGGSSTDTQYF. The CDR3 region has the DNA TGCGCCAGCAGCTACTATTCTAGCGGGGGTAGTAGCACAGATACGCAGTATTTT.

Here the CDR3 reads CASSKQRAGESPGLGTF. For the CDR3, the DNA is TGTGCCAGCAGCAAGCAAAGGGCAGGGGAAAGTCCGGGGCTTGGCACCTTC. The rearrangement uses TRBV7-8 and TRBJ1-2; tentative D call: TRBD1 (6 bases). V lost 5 bases to trimming and J lost 13 bases, with 32 bases between them. CDR3 size: 17 residues. The V gene's germline CDR1 is SGHVS and CDR2 FQNEAQ.